The 32 T cell receptor beta chains presented below share a single source sample, sequenced in a study of blood T cell repertoires in COVID-19. The data were produced by immunoSEQ multiplex PCR, yet TCRdb's version contains in-frame clones alone and is incomplete. This sample yields 270,000 or so clones, of which 80% to 90% are seen a single time; about 12% belongs to the top ten. Sample: peripheral blood. The receptors here all came from a young woman with COVID-19, enrolled during active disease.

The chain carries TRBV7-2 and TRBJ2-5, with D possibly being TRBD2 (6 bases). The CDR3 consists of 15 residues. V lost 3 bases and J 6 bases, leaving 17 bases between the germline ends. CDR1 is SGHTA and CDR2 is FQGNSA in the germline V gene. The CDR3, as DNA: TGTGCCAGCAGCTTCCAGGGACTTAGCGCCCAGACCCAGTACTTC. This codes for CASSFQGLSAQTQYF. The full variable domain, with the rest looked up from reference TRBV7-2 and TRBJ2-5, is GAGVSQSPSNKVTEKGKDVELRCDPISGHTALYWYRQSLGQGLEFLIYFQGNSAPDKSGLPSDRFSAERTGGSVSTLTIQRTQQEDSAVYLCASSFQGLSAQTQYFGPGTRLLVL.

This chain joins TRBV7-9 and TRBJ1-5, with TRBD1 matching 7 bases. The trim removed 1 base at V and 6 bases at J, leaving 6 bases unmatched. From germline, CDR1 is SEHNR and CDR2 FQNEAQ (reference sequence). The CDR3 spans 15 residues. The DNA for the CDR3 is TGTGCCAGCAGCTTAGGGACAGGCGTCCGTCAGCCCCAGCATTTT. Amino acid sequence: CASSLGTGVRQPQHF. Supplemented by reference TRBV7-9 and TRBJ1-5, the full variable domain reads DTGVSQNPRHKITKRGQNVTFRCDPISEHNRLYWYRQTLGQGPEFLTYFQNEAQLEKSRLLSDRFSAERPKGSFSTLEIQRTEQGDSAMYLCASSLGTGVRQPQHFGDGTRLSIL.

This chain joins TRBV2 and TRBJ1-2, with 11 bases that match TRBD1. The V segment lost 5 bases and the J segment 2 bases; nucleotides outside the gene matches: 19. From germline, CDR1 is SNHLY and CDR2 FYNNEI. CDR3 length: 20 residues. The CDR3 protein is CASSPILLGQGARRNYGYTF. The DNA of the CDR3 is TGTGCCAGCAGTCCGATTTTGTTAGGACAGGGGGCGCGGAGGAACTATGGCTACACCTTC.

This chain joins TRBV2 and TRBJ1-6; D not certain. V lost 3 bases, J lost 11 bases, and 11 bases lay in between. CDR3 length: 13 residues. CDR1 and CDR2 from the germline V gene are SNHLY and FYNNEI. The CDR3: CASSEGSGPPLHF. The CDR3 bases are TGTGCCAGCAGTGAGGGTTCAGGCCCACCCCTCCACTTT.

This rearrangement joins TRBV19 to TRBJ2-7; weak D call: TRBD2 (5 bases). This CDR3 region has 13 residues. Trimming left V 3 bases short and J 6 bases short, with 12 bases between. Germline CDR1 and CDR2: LNHDA and SQIVND (reference sequence). CDR3 DNA: TGTGCCAGTAGTATTGGAGGTGCCGGCGAGCAGTACTTC. Its translation is CASSIGGAGEQYF.

The chain links TRBV6-5 to TRBJ2-7; D is possibly TRBD2 (5 bases). There are 14 residues in the CDR3. Germline V gene data show CDR1 as MNHEY and CDR2 as SVGAGI. V lost 0 bases and J lost 5, with 11 bases in between. CDR3 sequence (DNA): TGTGCCAGCAGTTACTCGCGGGCAAAACACGAGCAGTACTTC. This codes for CASSYSRAKHEQYF.

CDR3 nucleotides: TGTGCCAGCAGTCACCGTGGGTGGGACAGTCGTATAGATACGCAGTATTTT. Translated, it gives CASSHRGWDSRIDTQYF. This rearrangement joins TRBV6-6 to TRBJ2-3, with 7 bases lining up with TRBD1. The CDR3 consists of 17 residues. V shed 5 bases and J 5 bases; nucleotides not matched to a gene: 16. CDR1 and CDR2 from the germline V gene are MNHNY and SVGAGI (reference sequence).

This clone was counted at least ten times. V is TRBV15 and J is TRBJ1-1; TRBD1 matches 8 bases. Germline V lookup: CDR1 LNHNV, CDR2 YYDKDF (reference sequence). The CDR3 extends over 14 amino acids. J was trimmed by 4 bases and V by 5 bases; bases with no gene match: 6. CDR3 coding DNA: TGTGCCACCAGCCGGACAGGGTACGGCACTGAAGCTTTCTTT. Translation: CATSRTGYGTEAFF. Supplemented by reference TRBV15 and TRBJ1-1, the full variable domain reads DAMVIQNPRYQVTQFGKPVTLSCSQTLNHNVMYWYQQKSSQAPKLLFHYYDKDFNNEADTPDNFQSRRPNTSFCFLDIRSPGLGDTAMYLCATSRTGYGTEAFFGQGTRLTVV.

This chain joins TRBV5-5 and TRBJ1-2, with 9 bases that match TRBD1. The J segment lost 7 bases and the V segment lost 2 bases, leaving 9 bases of the junction unmatched. Germline-derived CDR1 and CDR2 are SGHKS and YYEKEE (reference sequence). CDR3 size: 15 residues. The DNA of the CDR3 is TGTGCCAGCAGCTTATGGGGGACAGGGTCCGCTGGCTACACCTTC. Its translation is CASSLWGTGSAGYTF.

The chain couples TRBV4-1 to TRBJ1-3; D call uncertain. Germline V CDR1 and CDR2: MGHRA, YSYEKL. The CDR3 totals 15 residues. V was cut by 1 base and J by 3 bases, with 10 bases left in between. The CDR3 spells CASSQVSGSGNTIYF. The CDR3 DNA reads as TGCGCCAGCAGCCAAGTCAGTGGGAGTGGAAACACCATATATTTT.

This chain uses TRBV18 with TRBJ1-3; D uncertain. The V end was cut by 6 bases, the J end by 1 base, with 16 bases between. Germline V gene data show CDR1 as KGHSH and CDR2 as LQKENI. This CDR3 comprises 16 residues. The CDR3 nucleotides are TGTGCCAGCTCCCGGGGTTTGAGTAAATCTGGAAACACCATATATTTT. This encodes CASSRGLSKSGNTIYF.

This chain uses TRBV27 with TRBJ1-5, with a weak D call TRBD1 (5 bases). V was clipped by 9 bases and J by 1 base, with 13 bases between them. The CDR3 has 14 amino acids. Per the germline V gene, CDR1 is MNHEY and CDR2 is SMNVEV (reference sequence). The CDR3 sequence is CASSPGGSNQPQHF. In DNA form, the CDR3 reads TGTGCCAGTTCTCCGGGGGGGAGCAATCAGCCCCAGCATTTT.

This clone was recorded a few times. V usage is TRBV19 and J usage is TRBJ2-3, with D possibly matching TRBD2 (7 bases). From germline, CDR1 is LNHDA and CDR2 SQIVND (reference sequence). This CDR3 region has 16 residues. Trimming took off 0 bases at V and 4 bases at J, with 14 bases between the two ends. CDR3 protein: CASSIEGGRPADTQYF. The CDR3 DNA is TGTGCCAGTAGTATAGAGGGGGGGCGCCCCGCAGATACGCAGTATTTT.

The chain uses TRBV27 and TRBJ2-2, with D tentatively TRBD2 (5 bases). This CDR3 region has 16 residues. V lost 10 bases and J 4 bases, leaving 22 bases between the germline ends. The germline CDR1 and CDR2 sequences are MNHEY and SMNVEV (reference sequence). The CDR3 protein is CATGPPSRRITGELFF. Here the CDR3 DNA reads TGTGCCACCGGCCCGCCTAGCAGGCGGATCACCGGGGAGCTGTTTTTT.

The rearrangement links TRBV5-4 to TRBJ1-2, with 8 nucleotides matching TRBD1. The germline V gene has CDR1 SGHNT and CDR2 YYREEE (reference sequence). The CDR3 sequence is 17 residues long. Losses at the gene ends were 4 bases for V and 0 bases for J; bases not matched to a gene: 11. The CDR3 reads CASSRGQGQTSNYGYTF. In DNA form, the CDR3 reads TGTGCCAGCAGCCGCGGACAGGGACAAACCTCTAACTATGGCTACACCTTC.

This chain joins TRBV5-1 and TRBJ1-3; TRBD1 matches at 8 bases. The germline gives CDR1 SGHRS, CDR2 YFSETQ. V dropped 8 bases and J dropped 1; count of bases not matched to a gene: 17. The CDR3 contains 18 residues. The CDR3 nucleotides are TGCGCCAGTTTGACGCACCGGACAGGGAGGATTTCTGGAAACACCATATATTTT. Translated: CASLTHRTGRISGNTIYF. The entire variable domain, with the rest obtained from reference TRBV5-1 and TRBJ1-3, is as follows: KAGVTQTPRYLIKTRGQQVTLSCSPISGHRSVSWYQQTPGQGLQFLFEYFSETQRNKGNFPGRFSGRQFSNSRSEMNVSTLELGDSALYLCASLTHRTGRISGNTIYFGEGSWLTVV.

The chain recombines TRBV11-3 with TRBJ2-2, with TRBD2 matching 10 bases. The CDR3 consists of 15 residues. Germline V CDR1 and CDR2: SGHNT, YENEEA. V was pared by 5 bases and J by 5 bases, with 5 bases of the junction left unmatched. The CDR3 bases are TGTGCCAGCAGCCCAAGACTAGCGGGTACCGGGGAGCTGTTTTTT. It specifies CASSPRLAGTGELFF.

The J gene is TRBJ2-1, the V gene TRBV11-2, with 13 nucleotides matching TRBD2. V dropped 5 bases and J dropped 7; count of bases not matched to a gene: 5. CDR3 length equals 15 residues. Germline CDR1 reads SGHAT; CDR2 reads FQNNGV. The DNA for the CDR3 is TGTGCCAGCAGCGCACTAGCGGGGGGGCCGAATGAGCAGTTCTTC. This encodes CASSALAGGPNEQFF.

This sequence joins TRBV11-1 and TRBJ2-5, with TRBD2 matching over 10 bases. This CDR3 comprises 16 residues. Losses at the gene ends were 1 base for V and 5 bases for J; bases not matched to a gene: 7. The germline V gene encodes CDR1 SGHAT and CDR2 FQDESV (reference sequence). CDR3 residues: CASSLGASGGVETQYF. CDR3 DNA: TGTGCCAGCAGCTTAGGGGCTAGCGGGGGCGTGGAGACCCAGTACTTC.

This clone was seen a few times. The chain's CDR3 is CASARGATYNEQFF. CDR3 nucleotides: TGTGCCAGCGCTCGGGGGGCCACCTACAATGAGCAGTTCTTC. The chain couples TRBV5-5 to TRBJ2-1; D perhaps matches TRBD2 (7 bases). The CDR3 runs to 14 residues. From germline, CDR1 is SGHKS and CDR2 YYEKEE (reference sequence). Trimming shortened V by 7 bases and J by 2 bases, and 13 bases separated the two germline ends.

A word on this clone: With a far larger clone one base away, a read error is the likely cause. Within the sample, other DNA sequences also encode this same CDR3. The chain employs TRBV5-5 and TRBJ1-5; the D gene is possibly TRBD1 (5 bases). The CDR3 totals 15 residues. V lost 1 base, J lost 0 bases, and 8 bases lay in between. CDR1 and CDR2 (germline): SGHKS, YYEKEE (reference sequence). This CDR3 is CASSLTGYSNQPQHF. The CDR3 DNA is TGTGCCAGCAGCTTGACAGGTTATAGCAATCAGCCCCAGCATTTT.

This clone came up a few times. This may be a read error: a much more frequent sequence differs by one nucleotide. The V gene is TRBV2, the J gene TRBJ2-7; D ambiguous. The CDR3 loop spans 11 amino acids. Trimming removed 5 bases at V and 2 bases at J, with 4 bases between. CDR1 and CDR2 (germline): SNHLY, FYNNEI. The CDR3 DNA reads as TGTGCCAGCAGTTTTACCTACGAGCAGTACTTC. Its translation is CASSFTYEQYF.

This sequence joins TRBV19 and TRBJ2-7, with 9 positions matching TRBD1. Germline CDR1 and CDR2: LNHDA and SQIVND (reference sequence). The CDR3 has 15 amino acids. The ends lost 4 bases at V and 4 bases at J; junction bases unmatched: 8. The chain's CDR3 is CASSKGTGTIYEQYF. The CDR3 DNA reads as TGTGCCAGTAGTAAAGGGACAGGGACTATTTACGAGCAGTACTTC.

This clone occurred a few times. The chain is built from TRBV6-5 and TRBJ1-1; D is undetermined. V lost 0 bases, J lost 0 bases, and 8 bases lay in between. The germline CDR1 and CDR2 sequences are MNHEY and SVGAGI. CDR3 length: 15 amino acids. The CDR3 DNA follows: TGTGCCAGCAGTTACTCGAGGGTCATGAACACTGAAGCTTTCTTT. It translates to CASSYSRVMNTEAFF.

V gene TRBV4-1 combines with J gene TRBJ2-5; 10 nucleotides agree with TRBD2. The trim removed 2 bases at V and 6 bases at J, leaving 9 bases unmatched. CDR1 is MGHRA and CDR2 is YSYEKL in the germline V gene. The CDR3 sequence is 16 residues long. The CDR3: CASSQTTSGALKTQYF. In nucleotides, the CDR3 is TGCGCCAGCAGCCAAACTACTAGCGGGGCTTTAAAGACCCAGTACTTC.

The J gene is TRBJ2-5, the V gene TRBV18, with D possibly TRBD2 on 5 matching bases. The germline gives CDR1 KGHSH, CDR2 LQKENI. CDR3 size: 13 residues. V was clipped by 6 bases and J by 1 base, with 9 bases between them. The CDR3 spells CASSQLGQETQYF. In DNA, the CDR3 is TGTGCCAGCTCTCAACTAGGCCAAGAGACCCAGTACTTC.

The chain joins TRBV9 to TRBJ2-1, with TRBD2 matching over 8 bases. This CDR3 has 16 amino acids. The germline V gene has CDR1 SGDLS and CDR2 YYNGEE. V was pared by 0 bases and J by 4 bases, with 6 bases of the junction left unmatched. This CDR3 reads CASSVALAVTYNEQFF. The DNA of the CDR3 is TGTGCCAGCAGCGTAGCACTAGCGGTGACGTACAATGAGCAGTTCTTC.

This sequence joins TRBV2 and TRBJ1-4; 8 nucleotides line up with TRBD1. CDR1 and CDR2 (germline): SNHLY, FYNNEI. The J segment lost 7 bases and the V segment lost 8 bases, leaving 12 bases of the junction unmatched. This CDR3 has 15 amino acids. The DNA for the CDR3 is TGTGCCAGCGGTAACCCCTCGGGACAGGTTGAAAAACTGTTTTTT. Its translation: CASGNPSGQVEKLFF.

CDR3 sequence reads: CASSFRTGVETQYF. CDR3 DNA: TGTGCCAGCAGCTTCCGGACAGGTGTGGAGACCCAGTACTTC. The chain links TRBV13 to TRBJ2-5; 7 positions agree with TRBD1. The CDR3 extends over 14 amino acids. The V and J ends lost 3 bases and 5 bases, in that order; junction bases with no gene match: 6. CDR1 PRHDT and CDR2 FYEKMQ come from the germline V gene (reference sequence).

This rearrangement joins TRBV2 to TRBJ2-1; 10 bases agree with TRBD1. Germline CDR1 SNHLY, CDR2 FYNNEI. This CDR3 is 14 amino acids long. J was trimmed by 3 bases and V by 7 bases; bases with no gene match: 3. The CDR3 spells CASNRDRGYNEQFF. The DNA of the CDR3 is TGTGCCAGCAATCGGGACAGGGGCTACAATGAGCAGTTCTTC.

A note on this clone: Because the CDR3's place on the DNA is in doubt, the DNA is left out and the CDR3 is given as listed by TCRdb. J is TRBJ2-1 and V is TRBV1; the table calls TRBD2, which could not be checked here. TRBV1 has pseudogene status. The CDR3 region is 13 residues in length, termini included. CDR3 region: CTSSPYSCDEQFF.

The chain combines TRBV11-3 with TRBJ1-5, with 7 bases lining up with TRBD1. This CDR3 is 17 amino acids long. V lost 2 bases to trimming and J lost 3 bases; unmatched junction nucleotides: 10. Germline V gene data show CDR1 as SGHNT and CDR2 as YENEEA. DNA for the CDR3: TGTGCCAGCAGCTTAATATCTGGGACAGAATACAATCAGCCCCAGCATTTT. The encoded protein is CASSLISGTEYNQPQHF.